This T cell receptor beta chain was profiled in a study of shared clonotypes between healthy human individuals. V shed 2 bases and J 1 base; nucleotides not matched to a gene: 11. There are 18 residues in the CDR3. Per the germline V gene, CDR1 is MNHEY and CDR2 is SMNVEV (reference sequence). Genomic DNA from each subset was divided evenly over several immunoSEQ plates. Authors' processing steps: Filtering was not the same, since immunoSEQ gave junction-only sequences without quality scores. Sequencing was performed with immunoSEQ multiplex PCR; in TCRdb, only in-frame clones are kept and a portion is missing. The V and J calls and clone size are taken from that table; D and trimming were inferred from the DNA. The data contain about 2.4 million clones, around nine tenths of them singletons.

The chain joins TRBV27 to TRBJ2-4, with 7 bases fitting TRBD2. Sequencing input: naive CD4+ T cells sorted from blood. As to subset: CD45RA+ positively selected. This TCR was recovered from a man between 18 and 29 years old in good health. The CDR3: CASSLTFYAGEAKNIQYF. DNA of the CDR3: TGTGCCAGCAGTTTAACCTTTTATGCGGGAGAGGCCAAAAACATTCAGTACTTC.